This T cell receptor beta chain was observed in a study of blood T cells in healthy people across ages. Alongside a J-beta primer mix, a sample-barcoded 5' primer served in a second PCR lasting roughly 6 to 11 cycles. TCRdb re-called the 5' RACE reads with MiXCR, one entry per CDR3 protein. Found here are about 770,000 distinct CDR3 sequences, roughly 44% of them singletons; the top ten hold roughly a fifth. The CDR3 length is 15 residues. V lost 4 bases and J lost 4, with 17 bases in between. The germline V gene encodes CDR1 SGHTA and CDR2 FQGNSA. This clonotype was seen more than once but under ten times.

The source material was blood. The receptor comes from a man aged 60-69 years in good health. The genes are TRBV7-2 and TRBJ2-7, with a tentative D call TRBD1 (6 bases). CDR3 amino acids: CASSSYRDTRYEQYF. DNA for the CDR3: TGTGCCAGCAGCTCATACCGGGACACCCGGTACGAGCAGTACTTC.